This TCR beta chain was sequenced for a study of neurological immune-mediated disorders. Whole-study findings and limits: Private repertoires in all groups were suggested by the absence of shared CDR3 amino acid sequences among expanded clones across subjects.

This clonotype was found many times. Antigen unknown. Time point denoted: longitudinal time-point 3. From 2 million PBMCs stored at -80 C, the unsorted libraries were generated. 5'RACE with 10-nucleotide random UMIs produced the cDNA. One entry per CDR3 protein results from TCRdb running MiXCR on the 5' RACE reads. There are approximately 47,000 distinct CDR3 sequences in the sample; roughly 12% occur only once, and roughly 10% lies in the top ten. The CDR3 is made up of 14 amino acids. CDR1 is SGHRS and CDR2 is YFSETQ in the germline V gene. V lost 4 bases to trimming and J lost 4 bases; unmatched junction nucleotides: 6.

The receptor comes from a male donor with HTLV-1-associated myelopathy (HAM/TSP). The sample taken for sequencing was PBMCs. V gene TRBV5-1 combines with J gene TRBJ1-1, with TRBD1 matching 8 bases. The CDR3 loop is CASSQRTGSTEAFF. The CDR3 DNA is TGCGCCAGCAGCCAAAGGACAGGGTCCACTGAAGCTTTCTTT.